Listed here are 6 T cell receptor beta chains from one sample, sequenced in a study of shared clonotypes between healthy human individuals. Produced via immunoSEQ multiplex PCR; TCRdb's table is partial and in-frame only. The sample yields over 850,000 clones, around 78% seen once. Sample: memory CD4+ T cells from PBMCs. Subset meaning: CD45RA-negative fraction. The receptors come from a man between 18 and 29 years old in good health. Some clones in this sample may be carry-over from other donors' samples.

V gene TRBV2 combines with J gene TRBJ2-5; 16 nucleotides match TRBD2. The CDR3 is 17 residues long. From germline, CDR1 is SNHLY and CDR2 FYNNEI. Trimming removed 8 bases from V and 2 bases from J; junction bases left unmatched: 8. CDR3 loop: CASPGTSGRAKQETQYF. Here the CDR3 DNA reads TGTGCCAGCCCGGGGACTAGCGGGAGGGCCAAACAAGAGACCCAGTACTTC. The full variable domain, completed using reference TRBV2 and TRBJ2-5, is EPEVTQTPSHQVTQMGQEVILRCVPISNHLYFYWYRQILGQKVEFLVSFYNNEISEKSEIFDDQFSVERPDGSNFTLKIRSTKLEDSAMYFCASPGTSGRAKQETQYFGPGTRLLVL.

This chain joins TRBV7-9 and TRBJ2-7; D tentatively reads TRBD1 or TRBD2 (5 bases each). In germline, CDR1 is SEHNR, CDR2 FQNEAQ (reference sequence). Trimming shortened V by 5 bases and J by 5 bases, and 13 bases separated the two germline ends. There are 13 residues in the CDR3. The CDR3 reads CASSRPGPDEQYF. In DNA, the CDR3 is TGTGCCAGCAGCAGGCCGGGACCAGACGAGCAGTACTTC. The full variable domain, in which reference TRBV7-9 and TRBJ2-7 provide the parts outside the CDR3, is DTGVSQNPRHKITKRGQNVTFRCDPISEHNRLYWYRQTLGQGPEFLTYFQNEAQLEKSRLLSDRFSAERPKGSFSTLEIQRTEQGDSAMYLCASSRPGPDEQYFGPGTRLTVT.

This chain connects TRBV2 to TRBJ1-1, with D uncertain. Trimming removed 6 bases from V and 11 bases from J, with 13 bases in between. The V gene's germline CDR1 is SNHLY and CDR2 FYNNEI. The CDR3 spans 11 residues. CDR3 protein: CASRADARAFF. The DNA of the CDR3 is TGTGCCAGCAGGGCAGATGCGAGGGCTTTCTTT.

A single count supports this clone. This chain joins TRBV5-1 and TRBJ2-5; D may be TRBD2 (6 bases). The CDR3 is 15 amino acids. Trimming stripped 5 bases from V and 5 bases from J, with 19 bases between. The germline CDR1 and CDR2 sequences are SGHRS and YFSETQ. CDR3 sequence (DNA): TGCGCCAGCAGTCCTAGCGAGGACCCCTGGGAGACCCAGTACTTC. Translating gives CASSPSEDPWETQYF.

About this clone itself: Other nucleotide sequences in the sample specify the same CDR3. The rearrangement uses TRBV5-1 and TRBJ2-1; D remains unclear. V was cut by 0 bases and J by 5 bases, with 6 bases left in between. Germline CDR1 and CDR2: SGHRS and YFSETQ. The CDR3 length is 13 residues. As DNA, the CDR3 is TGCGCCAGCAGCTTGGGTTTCGACAATGAGCAGTTCTTC. The encoded protein is CASSLGFDNEQFF. Combining the CDR3 with reference TRBV5-1 and TRBJ2-1 gives the whole variable domain KAGVTQTPRYLIKTRGQQVTLSCSPISGHRSVSWYQQTPGQGLQFLFEYFSETQRNKGNFPGRFSGRQFSNSRSEMNVSTLELGDSALYLCASSLGFDNEQFFGPGTRLTVL.

On this clone: A read error likely explains this, since a far larger clone differs by one base. The chain is built from TRBV28 and TRBJ1-2, with a weak D call TRBD1 (6 bases). Per the germline V gene, CDR1 is MDHEN and CDR2 is SYDVKM. Deletions cut 4 bases from V and 0 bases from J, with 6 bases between. This CDR3 comprises 13 residues. CDR3: CASSWTANYGYTF. The CDR3 DNA reads as TGTGCCAGCAGTTGGACAGCTAACTATGGCTACACCTTC.